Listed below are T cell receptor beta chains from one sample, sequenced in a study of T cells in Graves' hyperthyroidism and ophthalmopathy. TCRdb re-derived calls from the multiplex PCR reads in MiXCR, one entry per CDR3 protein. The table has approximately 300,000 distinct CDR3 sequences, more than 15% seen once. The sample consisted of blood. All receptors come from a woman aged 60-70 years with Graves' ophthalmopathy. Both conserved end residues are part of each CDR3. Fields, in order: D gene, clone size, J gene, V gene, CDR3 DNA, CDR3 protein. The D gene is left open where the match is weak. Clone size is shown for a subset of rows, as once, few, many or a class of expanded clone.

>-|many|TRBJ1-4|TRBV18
TGTGCCAGCTCACCTCGGGTCGGTGAAAAACTGTTTTTT
CASSPRVGEKLFF
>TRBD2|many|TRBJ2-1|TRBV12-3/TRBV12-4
TGTGCCAGCATTCTAAGGGGAGCGGGAGGGTGGGAGCAGTTCTTC
CASILRGAGGWEQFF
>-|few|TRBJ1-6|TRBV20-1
TGCAGTGCTAGGGACTCAGGAAATTCACCCCTCCACTTT
CSARDSGNSPLHF
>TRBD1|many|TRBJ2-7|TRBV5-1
TGCGCCAGCAGCCCGCGGACAGGGCAACCCTACGAGCAGTACTTC
CASSPRTGQPYEQYF
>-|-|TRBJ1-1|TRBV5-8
TGCGCCAGCAGCCAAGAACATTTGAACACTGAAGCTTTCTTT
CASSQEHLNTEAFF
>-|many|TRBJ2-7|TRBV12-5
TGTGCTAGTGGCTTTAACTACGAGCAGTACTTC
CASGFNYEQYF
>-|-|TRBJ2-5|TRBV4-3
TGCGCCAGCAGCCAAGATTGGGCGGCCGGGGCCCAGTACTTC
CASSQDWAAGAQYF
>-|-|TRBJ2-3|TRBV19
TGTGCCAGTAGTTGGGGACGGGGCACAGATACGCAGTATTTT
CASSWGRGTDTQYF
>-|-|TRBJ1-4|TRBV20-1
TGCAGTGCTAGAGATAAGGGACAAATCGCGGAAAAACTGTTTTTT
CSARDKGQIAEKLFF
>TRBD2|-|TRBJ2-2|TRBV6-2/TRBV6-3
TGTGCCAGCAGCCTAACTAGCGGGAGGAACACCGGGGAGCTGTTTTTT
CASSLTSGRNTGELFF
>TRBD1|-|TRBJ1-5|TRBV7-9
TGTGCCAGCAGCCCCGGGACAGGGGGCTTTCAGCCCCAGCATTTT
CASSPGTGGFQPQHF
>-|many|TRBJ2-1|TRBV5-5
TGTGCCAGCAGCCCGGGACCTCAGAGCTCCTACAATGAGCAGTTCTTC
CASSPGPQSSYNEQFF
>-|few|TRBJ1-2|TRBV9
TGTGCCAGCAGCTCTCGGACAGAGCATAACTATGGCTACACCTTC
CASSSRTEHNYGYTF
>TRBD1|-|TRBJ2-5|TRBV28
TGTGCCAGCAGTGTAGGAGGACAGGGGGCAACTGGGTACTTC
CASSVGGQGATGYF
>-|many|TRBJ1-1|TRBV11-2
TGTGCCAGCAGCCCGATACGGAACACTGAAGCTTTCTTT
CASSPIRNTEAFF
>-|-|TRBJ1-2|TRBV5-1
TGCGCCAGCAGCTTGGGGGCCGATTCAACTGGCTACACCTTC
CASSLGADSTGYTF
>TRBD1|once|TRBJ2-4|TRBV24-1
TGTGCCACCGGTTCCTCCGGGACAGAAAACATTCAGTACTTC
CATGSSGTENIQYF
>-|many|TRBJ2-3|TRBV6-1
TGTGCCAGCGGACGGGATATCACAGATACGCAGTATTTT
CASGRDITDTQYF
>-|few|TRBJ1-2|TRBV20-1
TGCAGTCCTCTGACCCAAGGCTACACCTTC
CSPLTQGYTF
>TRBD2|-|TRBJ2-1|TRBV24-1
TGTGCCACCAGTGATTTTTCTAGCGGGAGAGGCGATGAGCAGTTCTTC
CATSDFSSGRGDEQFF
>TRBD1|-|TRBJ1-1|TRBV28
TGTGCCAGCAGTCGGACAGGGGGGGTGAACACTGAAGCTTTCTTT
CASSRTGGVNTEAFF
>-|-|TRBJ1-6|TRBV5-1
TGCGCCAGCAGCTTGGGTGAGTCTAATTCACCCCTCCACTTT
CASSLGESNSPLHF
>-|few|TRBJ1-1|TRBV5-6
TGTGCCAGCAGCTTTAATCGATGGAGCACTGAAGCTTTCTTT
CASSFNRWSTEAFF
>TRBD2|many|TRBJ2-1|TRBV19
TGTGCCAGTAGTATCGGGGGACTAGCAGACTACAATGAGCAGTTCTTC
CASSIGGLADYNEQFF
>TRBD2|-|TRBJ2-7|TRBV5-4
TGTGCCAGCAGCCCCGGCGGGGGGAGCTCCTACGAGCAGTACTTC
CASSPGGGSSYEQYF
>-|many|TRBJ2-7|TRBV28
TGTGCCAGCAGAGGCCCCCGGCTCGGCGAGCAGTACTTC
CASRGPRLGEQYF
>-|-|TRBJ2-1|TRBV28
TGTGCCAGCAGTCTACCCCAGGGGGCGGGAGGATTCGCCTACAATGAGCAGTTCTTC
CASSLPQGAGGFAYNEQFF
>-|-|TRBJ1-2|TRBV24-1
TGTGCCACCAGTGATTCCCAACCGGCCGCCTATGGCTACACCTTC
CATSDSQPAAYGYTF
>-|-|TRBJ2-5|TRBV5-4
TGTGCCAGCAGCCACCTATCGGGGTCCACGGACCAGTACTTC
CASSHLSGSTDQYF
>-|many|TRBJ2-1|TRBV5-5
TGTGCCAGCAGCTCGGGAGCGGCGGTCGGGTTAGAGCAGTTCTTC
CASSSGAAVGLEQFF
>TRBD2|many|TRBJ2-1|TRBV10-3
TGTGCCATCAGTGAGAATAGCGGGGGGTCGAATGAGCAGTTCTTC
CAISENSGGSNEQFF